One and the same sample provided the 24 T cell receptor beta chains below, sequenced in a study of early stage breast cancer tumors. Clones were sequenced by immunoSEQ multiplex PCR, and TCRdb holds only the in-frame ones, with some missing. Of 45,000 to 60,000 clones in the sample, roughly 83% were seen once. The sequenced sample consisted of blood. The receptors were gathered from a person aged 45 to 60 with breast cancer.

The chain has TRBV9 and TRBJ1-6; maybe TRBD1 (5 bases). The CDR3 is 14 amino acids. The V gene's germline CDR1 is SGDLS and CDR2 YYNGEE. Trimming removed 6 bases from V and 6 bases from J, with 13 bases in between. CDR3 in amino acids: CASTPGGRNSPLHF. In DNA form, the CDR3 reads TGTGCCAGCACCCCTGGGGGTCGTAATTCACCCCTCCACTTT.

The chain recombines TRBV29-1 with TRBJ2-7; D may correspond to TRBD1 or TRBD2 (5 bases each). Trimming left V 4 bases short and J 5 bases short, with 12 bases between. The CDR3 sequence is 12 residues long. Germline V CDR1 and CDR2: SQVTM, ANQGSEA. The CDR3 coding sequence is TGCAGCGTTGCGGGGCCCGAGCACGAGCAGTACTTC. Its translation: CSVAGPEHEQYF.

The CDR3 is CASRGTGTGGVNYGYTF. Here the CDR3 DNA reads TGCGCCAGCAGAGGTACCGGGACAGGGGGCGTCAACTATGGCTACACCTTC. The J gene is TRBJ1-2, the V gene TRBV10-2; TRBD1 matches 12 bases. The germline V gene encodes CDR1 WSHSY and CDR2 SAAADI. CDR3 length: 17 residues. V lost 6 bases to trimming and J lost 2 bases; unmatched junction nucleotides: 10.

The rearrangement joins TRBV11-2 to TRBJ1-4; D unclear. V was trimmed by 5 bases and J by 6 bases, leaving 10 bases between them. The CDR3 has 13 residues. Germline V gives CDR1 SGHAT, CDR2 FQNNGV. CDR3 coding DNA: TGTGCCAGCAGCCCGAGGACGGATGAAAAACTGTTTTTT. Its translation: CASSPRTDEKLFF.

The chain recombines TRBV5-6 with TRBJ2-7; D is unresolved. This CDR3 contains 14 residues. Germline V gene sequence: CDR1 SGHDT, CDR2 YYEEEE. Trimming removed 2 bases from V and 2 bases from J, with 11 bases in between. The CDR3 region is CASSFGPAPYEQYF. In DNA, the CDR3 is TGTGCCAGCAGCTTCGGCCCGGCCCCCTACGAGCAGTACTTC.

The chain carries TRBV10-2 and TRBJ1-5, with unresolved D. The V end lost 8 bases, the J end lost 9 bases, and 8 bases lay between the germline ends. The CDR3 spans 10 residues. Germline V gene data show CDR1 as WSHSY and CDR2 as SAAADI. The CDR3 is CASGWRPQHF. The CDR3 bases are TGCGCCAGCGGATGGAGGCCCCAGCATTTT.

This rearrangement joins TRBV6-1 to TRBJ2-2; perhaps TRBD1 as D (5 bases). V lost 4 bases, J lost 2 bases, and 14 bases lay in between. Germline assignment: CDR1 MNHNS and CDR2 SASEGT. CDR3 length equals 16 residues. The CDR3 DNA sequence: TGTGCCAGCAGTGGACAGACATCCTATAACACCGGGGAGCTGTTTTTT. Its protein is CASSGQTSYNTGELFF.

About this clone itself: The germline gene is not matched at one end of the junction; a read error may be the cause. The genes are TRBV7-7 and TRBJ2-5; 11 nucleotides agree with TRBD2. This CDR3 contains 14 residues. Germline V CDR1 and CDR2: SSHAT, FNYEAQ (reference sequence). CDR3 sequence reads: CASSSGGVQETQYF. In nucleotides, the CDR3 is TGTGCTAGCAGTAGCGGGGGGGTTCAAGAGACCCAGTACTTC.

The CDR3 sequence: CASSPNSNQPQHF. CDR3 in DNA: TGCGCCAGCAGCCCAAATAGCAATCAGCCCCAGCATTTT. V and J are TRBV5-1 and TRBJ1-5; D ambiguous. CDR3 length: 13 amino acids. Trimming shortened V by 4 bases and J by 0 bases, and 5 bases separated the two germline ends. Germline CDR1 is SGHRS and CDR2 is YFSETQ.

The genes are TRBV7-8 and TRBJ1-5, with 7 bases aligning to TRBD1. The V segment lost 3 bases and the J segment 4 bases; nucleotides outside the gene matches: 6. The germline V gene has CDR1 SGHVS and CDR2 FQNEAQ. The length of the CDR3 is 15 residues. Here the CDR3 DNA reads TGTGCCAGCAGCTTTTTCCCAGGGGGGAATCAGCCCCAGCATTTT. Translation gives CASSFFPGGNQPQHF.

A few counts support this clone. V usage is TRBV7-9 and J usage is TRBJ1-5; D gene unclear. Trimming stripped 6 bases from V and 8 bases from J, with 14 bases between. The germline V gene encodes CDR1 SEHNR and CDR2 FQNEAQ (reference sequence). This CDR3 has 13 amino acids. The DNA of the CDR3 is TGTGCCAGCAGATCGACTTTTTCGGAGCCCCAGCATTTT. Translated, it gives CASRSTFSEPQHF.

The chain has TRBV5-4 and TRBJ1-2; 7 nucleotides align to TRBD1. The CDR3 totals 14 residues. Trimming at V came to 3 bases and at J to 0 bases, leaving 2 bases not matched to a gene. CDR1 is SGHNT, CDR2 YYREEE, per germline (reference sequence). DNA for the CDR3: TGTGCCAGCAGCTGGGACAGCCCTAACTATGGCTACACCTTC. Its protein product is CASSWDSPNYGYTF.

The chain uses TRBV19 and TRBJ1-3; 8 bases map to TRBD1. Germline loops: CDR1 LNHDA, CDR2 SQIVND (reference sequence). The CDR3 is 17 residues long. Trimming at V came to 4 bases and at J to 3 bases, leaving 11 bases not matched to a gene. CDR3 bases: TGTGCCAGTAGTACCCTCTTGACAGGGGTGTATGGAAACACCATATATTTT. Translating it yields CASSTLLTGVYGNTIYF.

The CDR3 DNA reads TGTGCCAGCAGCCAAGGCTTTTTAGCGAACCGCGCCGGGGAGCTGTTTTTT. As protein: CASSQGFLANRAGELFF. The gene calls are TRBV11-3 and TRBJ2-2; weak D call: TRBD2 (5 bases). Germline V lookup: CDR1 SGHNT, CDR2 YENEEA. V lost 5 bases to trimming and J lost 6 bases, with 22 bases between them. The CDR3 is 17 residues long.

This chain links TRBV11-3 with TRBJ1-1; D not certain. Trimming stripped 2 bases from V and 1 base from J, with 5 bases between. Germline V gene sequence: CDR1 SGHNT, CDR2 YENEEA. The CDR3 contains 13 residues. In DNA form, the CDR3 reads TGTGCCAGCAGCTTAATGCAGAACACTGAAGCTTTCTTT. Translating gives CASSLMQNTEAFF.

V and J are TRBV2 and TRBJ2-6; tentative D call: TRBD2 (5 bases). The CDR3 has 16 residues. With 5 bases removed from V and 3 bases from J, the gap between germline ends came to 14 bases. Germline V gene sequence: CDR1 SNHLY, CDR2 FYNNEI. The CDR3 spells CASSRGMFGGANVLTF. Here the CDR3 DNA reads TGTGCCAGCAGTCGAGGGATGTTCGGTGGGGCCAACGTCCTGACTTTC.

Of note for this clone: The junction shows a germline mismatch at one end, possibly a read error. The chain is built from TRBV5-1 and TRBJ2-3; maybe TRBD2 (6 bases). This CDR3 comprises 14 residues. Germline loops: CDR1 SGHRS, CDR2 YFSETQ. The CDR3 sequence: CASRLGGSTDTQYF. CDR3 sequence (DNA): TGCGCCAGCAGATTGGGAGGTAGCACAGATACGCAGTATTTT.

This chain uses TRBV9 with TRBJ2-7; no definite D call. The V and J ends lost 0 bases and 12 bases respectively, with 16 bases between them. Germline CDR1 and CDR2: SGDLS and YYNGEE. The CDR3 loop spans 13 amino acids. The CDR3 DNA reads TGTGCCAGCAGCGTAGGGGCGGATCCCGTGAGGTACTTC. It is translated as CASSVGADPVRYF.

This chain uses TRBV29-1 with TRBJ2-3; 8 bases are a match to TRBD2. Germline loops: CDR1 SQVTM, CDR2 ANQGSEA. This CDR3 region has 13 residues. The V and J ends lost 8 bases and 6 bases, in that order; junction bases with no gene match: 10. CDR3 region: CSISGAADDTQYF. The CDR3 DNA reads TGCAGCATTAGCGGGGCTGCGGACGATACGCAGTATTTT.

The sample holds one count of this clone. As DNA, the CDR3 is TGTGCCAGTACCAGGGTGGGGATGGGGGCCGAAGAAGAAAAACTGTTTTTT. Protein product: CASTRVGMGAEEEKLFF. V usage is TRBV19 and J usage is TRBJ1-4, with a weak D call TRBD1 (6 bases). This CDR3 has 17 residues. Deletions cut 7 bases from V and 8 bases from J, with 26 bases between. Looked up from germline, CDR1 is LNHDA and CDR2 is SQIVND (reference sequence). Variable domain in full (rest from reference TRBV19 and TRBJ1-4): DGGITQSPKYLFRKEGQNVTLSCEQNLNHDAMYWYRQDPGQGLRLIYYSQIVNDFQKGDIAEGYSVSREKKESFPLTVTSAQKNPTAFYLCASTRVGMGAEEEKLFFGSGTQLSVL.

The gene calls are TRBV6-6 and TRBJ1-6; TRBD1 matches at 7 bases. V shed 6 bases, J shed 6 bases, and the junction held 2 bases outside the gene matches. The CDR3 is 13 residues long. Germline V gene data show CDR1 as MNHNY and CDR2 as SVGAGI (reference sequence). The chain's CDR3 is CASRDRTNSPLHF. CDR3 bases: TGTGCCAGCAGGGACAGGACTAATTCACCCCTCCACTTT.

The chain combines TRBV7-2 with TRBJ2-1, with D perhaps TRBD2 (6 bases). Germline CDR1 reads SGHTA; CDR2 reads FQGNSA. The V gene lost 0 bases and the J gene lost 7 bases, with 13 bases spanning the gap. The length of the CDR3 is 15 residues. The CDR3 DNA reads as TGTGCCAGCAGCTTAGCGCGACAAGGAGGGAATGAGCAGTTCTTC. It translates to CASSLARQGGNEQFF.

The V call is TRBV5-5, the J call TRBJ2-3; TRBD1 agrees at 10 bases. Looked up from germline, CDR1 is SGHKS and CDR2 is YYEKEE (reference sequence). J lost 4 bases, V lost 2 bases, and 7 bases had no gene match. The CDR3 sequence is 16 residues long. CDR3 bases: TGTGCCAGCAGCTTCGGGACAGGGGAGAGACCAGATACGCAGTATTTT. This codes for CASSFGTGERPDTQYF.

The chain uses TRBV5-1 and TRBJ2-3, with TRBD2 as a possible D gene (6 bases). The V end lost 4 bases, the J end lost 8 bases, and 11 bases lay between the germline ends. CDR1 and CDR2 from the germline V gene are SGHRS and YFSETQ. This CDR3 has 12 amino acids. This chain's CDR3 is CASSKEGGTQYF. CDR3 DNA: TGCGCCAGCAGCAAGGAGGGAGGTACGCAGTATTTT.